The subject of this entry is one T cell receptor beta chain. This record comes from a study of response to subunit inactivated influenza vaccine. TCRdb processed the RT-PCR reads anew with MiXCR; each CDR3 protein has one entry. Counted here are hundreds of thousands of distinct CDR3 sequences, approximately 10% occurring once; the ten biggest clones make up 9.5% to 12%. Germline values: CDR1 SNHLY, CDR2 FYNNEI. This CDR3 region has 14 residues. The V gene lost 3 bases and the J gene lost 2 bases, with 9 bases spanning the gap. This sample was also put to use in a study of T cells expressing NK-cell markers. From that second work: What made the TCR beta cDNA was 5'RACE template switching with UMIs. The share of CD8+ T cells held by dominant NKG2C+ clonotypes was roughly 1.0-8% in about six donors. The study left the HCMV specificity of expanded NKG2C+ T cell clones unresolved.

This sample comprised PBMCs from blood, obtained on the day of vaccination. This TCR came from a man aged 50 or older who received an inactivated influenza vaccine. The chain uses TRBV2 and TRBJ2-3, with D unresolved. CDR3 loop: CASSDPPTTDTQYF. The DNA of the CDR3 is TGTGCCAGCAGTGATCCCCCGACCACAGATACGCAGTATTTT. The full variable domain, completed using reference TRBV2 and TRBJ2-3, is EPEVTQTPSHQVTQMGQEVILRCVPISNHLYFYWYRQILGQKVEFLVSFYNNEISEKSEIFDDQFSVERPDGSNFTLKIRSTKLEDSAMYFCASSDPPTTDTQYFGPGTRLTVL.